Given below is one T cell receptor beta chain in context. Its antigen remains unidentified. One end of the junction fails to match germline, which may point to a read error. This sample was taken from a study of T-cell memory formation after mild COVID-19 (dated by TCRdb to the early 2020s). Some background on the complete study: TCR sequence clusters from the two donors were found to be largely donor specific. In a couple of donors, T-cell clones that expanded and contracted after mild COVID-19 were followed by sequencing TCRalpha and TCRbeta repertoires longitudinally. The cohort was made up of two young adult volunteers, one female and one male, who were previously healthy. General findings and caveats noted by the study authors: Contracting CD4+ clones were found mainly in CM and EM memory subsets, while CD8+ clones were enriched in EMRA. The study included only a couple of mild cases, and larger cohorts that include severe cases with pre-infection samples were judged to be necessary. Some responding clones were detected in pre-infection memory, which suggested that pre-existing cross-reactive memory T cells had joined the SARS-CoV-2 response. SARS-CoV-2 specificity of the second-wave clones peaking on day 37 was not confirmed. From day 15 to 85, contracting clones showed balanced CD4/CD8 phenotypes, whereas a second wave of clones that expanded from day 15 to 37 leaned towards CD4+.

The CDR3 runs 13 residues from the cysteine to the phenylalanine. Only CDR3 DNA is held: 39 bases, read in frame from base 1. From a lookup of the germline V gene (reference sequence), CDR1 and CDR2 are SEHNR and FQNEAQ. TCRdb names Illumina NovaSeq 6000 as the instrument used. TCRalpha and TCRbeta cDNA libraries were built by 5'RACE with constant-segment primers, adding sample barcodes and unique molecular identifiers. RNA was extracted from every sample with Trizol reagent. Amplification of the libraries took two PCR steps, and the second step added a second sample barcode plus Illumina TruSeq adapters. The libraries were sequenced on an Illumina NovaSeq using 2 x 150 bp paired-end reads. The original methods were these. With migec v1.2.7, reads were demultiplexed and then collapsed into UMI-guided consensus sequences. Using mixcr v2.1.11, UMI consensuses were aligned to TRA and TRB V and J templates and then assembled into clonotypes. A clonotype was counted as expanded or contracted only when both edgeR and NoisET called the clonotype significant, with the noise models trained on biological replicates. For edgeR calls, the thresholds were a false discovery rate-adjusted p below 0.01 and a log2 fold-change of 1. As an exploratory analysis of dynamics, max-normalized trajectories of the 1000 most abundant clonotypes were examined with PCA combined with hierarchical clustering. Each responding clone was given a CD4 or CD8 phenotype based on the CD4+ and CD8+ repertoires, which had been sequenced separately. TCRdb redid the processing of the public reads, applying fastp at Q25 and MiXCR, and retained in-frame beta chains. Under each unique CDR3 protein, matching rows form one entry showing the most common genes and DNA. TCRdb, not the authors, supplied the V and J calls. This sample holds 180,000 or so distinct CDR3 sequences; roughly 11% were observed only once. The ten largest clones take up around 3.8% of the sample.

Ficoll-Paque density gradient centrifugation was used to isolate PBMCs. Sequenced sample: PBMCs or a T cell subset sorted from them (not recorded which). The rearrangement joined TRBV7-9 to TRBJ2-5; 11 bases in between match TRBD1. The origin of this receptor is a man aged 18 to 30 who had mild COVID-19 (a few samples of this study predate the infection). The sample titles of this study are shuffled in the database, so cell type and time point are left out; the donor was told from shared clones. The CDR3 amino acid sequence is: CASSRTGGLTIHF. The nucleotide sequence reads as follows: TGTGCCAGCAGCAGGACAGGGGGCTTAACCATCCACTTC.